One sample yielded the 8 T cell receptor beta chains listed below, sequenced in a study of metastatic and nonmetastatic thyroid tumors. No treatment had been given to any patient before thyroid surgery. MiXCR reprocessed the PCR reads for TCRdb. The repertoire includes fewer than 55,000 clones, less than 20% of them detected once, and around 22% sits in the top ten. Input material: blood. The receptors originated from a female donor with papillary thyroid cancer or a benign thyroid nodule (not recorded which). Some clones in this sample may be carry-over from other donors' samples.

The chain links TRBV12-3 or TRBV12-4 to TRBJ2-7; a weak D match, TRBD2 (5 bases). Trimming removed 5 bases from V and 9 bases from J, with 20 bases in between. This CDR3 comprises 14 residues. The CDR3, as DNA: TGTGCCAGCAGTCCCCGGGCCTCGGAAGCGGCGCAGTACTTC. Its protein product is CASSPRASEAAQYF.

At least ten counts were recorded for this clone. The J gene is TRBJ1-2, the V gene TRBV19, with unresolved D. Trimming took 5 bases from V and 4 from J, leaving 14 bases between them. The CDR3 has 14 residues. CDR1 LNHDA and CDR2 SQIVND come from the germline V gene (reference sequence). CDR3 DNA sequence: TGTGCCAGTAGTGCGTGGACGGCCTCCTATGGCTACACCTTC. It specifies CASSAWTASYGYTF.

This clone appeared a few times. Other nucleotide sequences in the sample specify the same CDR3. The chain has TRBV11-2 and TRBJ1-3; no clear D gene. This CDR3 has 13 amino acids. The germline gives CDR1 SGHAT, CDR2 FQNNGV. Between the trimmed V and J ends, which lost 3 bases and 4 bases, there was a span of 7 bases. In DNA, the CDR3 is TGTGCCAGCAGCTTCCCGGGGGGAAACACCATATATTTT. Its protein product is CASSFPGGNTIYF.

This clone was seen a handful of times. This chain connects TRBV28 to TRBJ2-2; 10 nucleotides align to TRBD2. This CDR3 comprises 16 residues. Germline V gene lookup returns CDR1 MDHEN and CDR2 SYDVKM. The V gene end was trimmed by 6 bases and the J gene end by 2 bases; junction bases not matched to a gene: 6. The chain's CDR3 is CASRERTSGNTGELFF. CDR3 bases: TGTGCCAGCAGAGAGAGGACTAGCGGTAACACCGGGGAGCTGTTTTTT.

The chain employs TRBV9 and TRBJ2-3; TRBD2 matches at 9 bases. This CDR3 spans 15 amino acids. In germline, CDR1 is SGDLS, CDR2 YYNGEE. V was pared by 0 bases and J by 4 bases, with 3 bases of the junction left unmatched. CDR3 sequence: CASSVGGGEADTQYF. CDR3 coding DNA: TGTGCCAGCAGCGTAGGCGGGGGGGAGGCAGATACGCAGTATTTT.

This clone has ten or more counts. The V gene is TRBV11-2, the J gene TRBJ2-3; D may be TRBD2 (7 bases). The CDR3 loop spans 17 amino acids. Trimming took 0 bases from V and 0 from J, leaving 13 bases between them. The germline CDR1 and CDR2 sequences are SGHAT and FQNNGV. CDR3 amino acids: CASSLEGRGRSTDTQYF. DNA for the CDR3: TGTGCCAGCAGCTTAGAGGGGAGGGGGAGGAGCACAGATACGCAGTATTTT.

This clone was counted at least ten times. Given a much more abundant clone one base away, this may be a read error. The chain combines TRBV27 with TRBJ1-2; D might be TRBD1 (6 bases). Germline CDR1 reads MNHEY; CDR2 reads SMNVEV (reference sequence). This CDR3 spans 13 amino acids. The V gene lost 5 bases and the J gene lost 4 bases, with 11 bases spanning the gap. DNA for the CDR3: TGTGCCAGCAGTGACAGGAGGCCCTATGGCTACACCTTC. Amino acids: CASSDRRPYGYTF.

The sample holds many counts of this clone. The chain employs TRBV20-1 and TRBJ2-1, with TRBD2 matching 7 bases. The CDR3 is 14 amino acids. Germline V gene data show CDR1 as DFQATT and CDR2 as SNEGSKA (reference sequence). The ends lost 2 bases at V and 8 bases at J; junction bases unmatched: 9. Here the CDR3 reads CSARLRTSYDEQFF. In DNA, the CDR3 is TGCAGTGCTAGACTACGGACTAGTTACGATGAGCAGTTCTTC.